The 16 T cell receptor beta chains below were found in one sample sequenced in a study of cytomegalovirus exposure and HLA in healthy donors. Primers: 60 Vbeta forward and 13 Jbeta reverse. Method: immunoSEQ multiplex PCR; TCRdb's copy keeps in-frame clones and lacks some. This repertoire shows about 160,000 clones, roughly four fifths found once; its top ten account for about 4%. What was sequenced was PBMCs. Source of these receptors: a man between 50 and 59 years old in good health and CMV-seropositive.

The J gene is TRBJ2-3, the V gene TRBV28; 7 nucleotides line up with TRBD2. CDR3 length equals 12 residues. CDR1 is MDHEN, CDR2 SYDVKM, per germline. V trimming: 3 bases; J trimming: 9 bases; junction bases outside the gene matches: 3. CDR3 loop: CASSLLADTQYF. Written as DNA, the CDR3 is TGTGCCAGCAGTTTGCTAGCGGACACGCAGTATTTT.

The chain couples TRBV7-6 to TRBJ2-2, with 9 bases that match TRBD1. Germline loops: CDR1 SGHVS, CDR2 FNYEAQ. V lost 1 base, J lost 6 bases, and 9 bases stayed unmatched. There are 17 residues in the CDR3. In nucleotides, the CDR3 is TGTGCCAGCAGCTTAGGGACCGGGACAGGGCGTTCCGGGGAGCTGTTTTTT. As protein: CASSLGTGTGRSGELFF. Together with reference TRBV7-6 and TRBJ2-2, the CDR3 gives the full variable domain: GAGVSQSPRYKVTKRGQDVALRCDPISGHVSLYWYRQALGQGPEFLTYFNYEAQQDKSGLPNDRFSAERPEGSISTLTIQRTEQRDSAMYRCASSLGTGTGRSGELFFGEGSRLTVL.

The V and J genes are TRBV2 and TRBJ2-5, with 11 bases that match TRBD2. This CDR3 has 14 amino acids. Germline V lookup: CDR1 SNHLY, CDR2 FYNNEI. J was trimmed by 3 bases and V by 7 bases; bases with no gene match: 4. The CDR3, as DNA: TGTGCCAGCAAACAGACTAGCGGGGAAGAGACCCAGTACTTC. Translation gives CASKQTSGEETQYF.

The V and J genes are TRBV30 and TRBJ2-3; 11 bases map to TRBD2. This CDR3 comprises 16 residues. The germline gives CDR1 GTSNPN, CDR2 SVGIG (reference sequence). Germline trimming cut 1 base from V and 1 base from J; bases unmatched to any gene: 4. The CDR3: CAWSDPTSGGTDTQYF. In nucleotides, the CDR3 is TGTGCCTGGAGTGACCCGACTAGCGGGGGCACAGATACGCAGTATTTT.

V gene TRBV28 combines with J gene TRBJ1-4, with D perhaps TRBD1 (5 bases). V was shortened by 5 bases and J by 4 bases, with 11 bases between the two germline ends. The CDR3 loop spans 14 amino acids. Germline lookup yields CDR1 MDHEN and CDR2 SYDVKM. The CDR3 DNA is TGTGCCAGCAGTCCGCCGGGGGGTAATGAAAAACTGTTTTTT. It codes for CASSPPGGNEKLFF.

This sequence joins TRBV28 and TRBJ2-7, with TRBD1 matching over 8 bases. V lost 7 bases to trimming and J lost 1 base; unmatched junction nucleotides: 9. CDR3 length equals 15 residues. Looked up from germline, CDR1 is MDHEN and CDR2 is SYDVKM. CDR3 coding DNA: TGTGCCAGCACCAGAGGGACAGGTCGGTCCTACGAGCAGTACTTC. It codes for CASTRGTGRSYEQYF.

V and J are TRBV4-1 and TRBJ2-1; the match to TRBD2 covers 10 bases. Germline trimming cut 4 bases from V and 6 bases from J; bases unmatched to any gene: 9. The CDR3 spans 16 residues. The germline CDR1 and CDR2 sequences are MGHRA and YSYEKL. The CDR3 is CASSPPAGGPGNEQFF. Written as DNA, the CDR3 is TGCGCCAGCAGCCCACCAGCGGGAGGGCCGGGCAATGAGCAGTTCTTC.

This chain uses TRBV4-3 with TRBJ2-7, with 13 bases matching TRBD2. CDR3 length: 16 residues. Germline V gene lookup returns CDR1 LGHNA and CDR2 YSLEER. With V trimmed by 1 base and J by 1 base, 1 base remained unmatched. In nucleotides, the CDR3 is TGCGCCAGCAGCCAAGGACTAGCGGGGGGTTCCTACGAGCAGTACTTC. Protein product: CASSQGLAGGSYEQYF.

The chain couples TRBV18 to TRBJ2-7; D possibly corresponds to TRBD2 (6 bases). The CDR3 is made up of 12 amino acids. CDR1 and CDR2 (germline): KGHSH, LQKENI. Trimming pared 3 bases from V and 4 bases from J, leaving 7 bases between. CDR3 residues: CASSPGGYEQYF. In DNA form, the CDR3 reads TGTGCCAGCTCACCGGGGGGATACGAGCAGTACTTC.

The chain combines TRBV30 with TRBJ1-5, with 9 nucleotides matching TRBD1. Germline V gene data show CDR1 as GTSNPN and CDR2 as SVGIG (reference sequence). With 0 bases clipped from V and 11 bases from J, the junction kept 11 bases outside the gene matches. This CDR3 region has 15 residues. The CDR3 bases are TGTGCCTGGAGTGTGGGGGGACAGGGTTCATGGGCCCAGCATTTT. Translated, it gives CAWSVGGQGSWAQHF.

The chain uses TRBV7-2 and TRBJ1-6, with 10 bases identical to TRBD1. The germline V gene has CDR1 SGHTA and CDR2 FQGNSA. The trim removed 5 bases at V and 10 bases at J, leaving 8 bases unmatched. This CDR3 spans 15 amino acids. CDR3 coding DNA: TGTGCCAGCAGCGGGTTCGGGACAGGGGTCTCACCCCTCCACTTT. This translates into CASSGFGTGVSPLHF.

This clone has only a few counts. The gene calls are TRBV11-2 and TRBJ1-1; 7 positions agree with TRBD1. Trimming at V came to 7 bases and at J to 4 bases, leaving 12 bases not matched to a gene. CDR1 and CDR2 from the germline V gene are SGHAT and FQNNGV. The CDR3 is 15 amino acids. The CDR3 DNA follows: TGTGCCAGCAAAGCGGCTTACAGGGGTTCCACTGAAGCTTTCTTT. Protein sequence: CASKAAYRGSTEAFF.

The rearrangement joins TRBV7-2 to TRBJ2-5; 9 positions match TRBD2. Trimming removed 3 bases from V and 5 bases from J; junction bases left unmatched: 7. This CDR3 has 15 residues. The germline V gene encodes CDR1 SGHTA and CDR2 FQGNSA. CDR3 region: CASSFISGGKETQYF. The CDR3 DNA follows: TGTGCCAGCAGCTTTATCAGCGGGGGGAAGGAGACCCAGTACTTC.

This chain uses TRBV19 with TRBJ2-3; 7 bases are a match to TRBD1. The J segment lost 3 bases and the V segment lost 6 bases, leaving 6 bases of the junction unmatched. The CDR3 contains 14 residues. Looked up from germline, CDR1 is LNHDA and CDR2 is SQIVND (reference sequence). The CDR3 DNA reads TGTGCCAGTAGACAGGGGATGTGGACAGATACGCAGTATTTT. Translated, it gives CASRQGMWTDTQYF.

A note on this clone: The missing conserved phenylalanine or tryptophan at the end of this CDR3 makes a read error likely. The chain carries TRBV7-8 and TRBJ1-1; a weak D match, TRBD1 (5 bases). The germline gives CDR1 SGHVS, CDR2 FQNEAQ. Trimming left V 7 bases short and J 2 bases short, with 14 bases between. The CDR3 length is 14 residues. The CDR3 reads CASNLGGGNTEAFL. The DNA of the CDR3 is TGTGCCAGCAACCTCGGGGGGGGTAACACTGAAGCTTTCCTT.

The genes are TRBV7-3 and TRBJ1-1; 10 positions agree with TRBD1. In germline, CDR1 is SGHTA, CDR2 FQGTGA. J lost 4 bases, V lost 2 bases, and 1 base had no gene match. This CDR3 is built from 14 residues. In DNA, the CDR3 is TGTGCCAGCAGCTTAGGGGACAGGGGCACTGAAGCTTTCTTT. Its protein product is CASSLGDRGTEAFF.